The 28 T cell receptor beta chains in this list originate from one sample, sequenced in a study of cytomegalovirus exposure and HLA in healthy donors. The PCR was carried out with 60 Vbeta primers and 13 Jbeta primers. Sequenced by immunoSEQ multiplex PCR; TCRdb stores in-frame clones only, minus some. Among over 100,000 clones, roughly 77% were seen once, and the ten largest hold 5% to 5.5%. The sample comprised PBMCs. The source is a man younger than 45 in good health and CMV-seronegative.

The chain couples TRBV5-1 to TRBJ2-3; D is ambiguous. Trimming cost V 0 bases and J 6 bases, with 11 bases left between them. Germline lookup yields CDR1 SGHRS and CDR2 YFSETQ. The CDR3 is 14 residues long. For the CDR3, the DNA is TGCGCCAGCAGCTTGGAGTGGCCAGCGGATACGCAGTATTTT. Protein product: CASSLEWPADTQYF.

V is TRBV18 and J is TRBJ2-5; D uncertain. The germline V gene has CDR1 KGHSH and CDR2 LQKENI. CDR3 length: 13 amino acids. Trimming cost V 8 bases and J 2 bases, with 12 bases left between them. The DNA of the CDR3 is TGTGCCAGCGCACAGTCGCGGCAAGAGACCCAGTACTTC. Its protein product is CASAQSRQETQYF.

V is TRBV4-2 and J is TRBJ1-4, with 9 nucleotides matching TRBD1. The germline gives CDR1 LGHNA, CDR2 YNFKEQ. This CDR3 spans 17 amino acids. With 0 bases clipped from V and 4 bases from J, the junction kept 6 bases outside the gene matches. The CDR3 here is CASSQEGTGFINEKLFF. CDR3 nucleotides: TGTGCCAGCAGCCAAGAAGGGACAGGGTTTATTAATGAAAAACTGTTTTTT.

The chain couples TRBV18 to TRBJ1-5; D uncertain. Between the trimmed V and J ends, which lost 0 bases and 7 bases, there was a span of 7 bases. CDR3 length: 13 residues. Germline values: CDR1 KGHSH, CDR2 LQKENI. CDR3 amino acids: CASSPPIEQPQHF. For the CDR3, the DNA is TGTGCCAGCTCACCACCGATAGAACAGCCCCAGCATTTT.

CDR3 in DNA: TGTGCCAGCCAGCCCCTAGCGGCGAACACCGGGGAGCTGTTTTTT. It specifies CASQPLAANTGELFF. V gene TRBV9 combines with J gene TRBJ2-2; 7 positions agree with TRBD2. This CDR3 has 15 amino acids. V lost 7 bases, J lost 0 bases, and 6 bases stayed unmatched. The V gene's germline CDR1 is SGDLS and CDR2 YYNGEE.

This clone has a single count. This rearrangement joins TRBV30 to TRBJ1-2, with no clear D. Germline loops: CDR1 GTSNPN, CDR2 SVGIG (reference sequence). The CDR3 length is 14 residues. The V end was cut by 4 bases, the J end by 7 bases, with 19 bases between. Here the CDR3 reads CAWNPIMRGSGYTF. The CDR3 DNA reads as TGTGCCTGGAATCCCATCATGCGCGGGTCTGGCTACACCTTC. Full variable domain (outside the CDR3, taken from reference TRBV30 and TRBJ1-2): SQTIHQWPATLVQPVGSPLSLECTVEGTSNPNLYWYRQAAGRGLQLLFYSVGIGQISSEVPQNLSASRPQDRQFILSSKKLLLSDSGFYLCAWNPIMRGSGYTFGSGTRLTVV.

The chain is built from TRBV6-6 and TRBJ1-5, with 9 bases lining up with TRBD1. J gave up 7 bases and V 6 bases, and 10 bases lay outside the gene matches. CDR1 is MNHNY and CDR2 is SVGAGI in the germline V gene (reference sequence). The CDR3 is 15 residues long. DNA for the CDR3: TGTGCCAGCAGAACAACGGACAGGGGATGGCAGCCCCAGCATTTT. Translating it yields CASRTTDRGWQPQHF.

This clone was seen only a few times. V is TRBV28 and J is TRBJ1-1, with D unresolved. Germline CDR1 MDHEN, CDR2 SYDVKM. The CDR3 spans 16 residues. Deletions cut 7 bases from V and 7 bases from J, with 25 bases between. CDR3 nucleotides: TGTGCCAGCAAGGGTCGGCGGGCAGGTAAACATAGTGAAGCTTTCTTT. It encodes CASKGRRAGKHSEAFF. Based on the CDR3 plus reference TRBV28 and TRBJ1-1, the full variable domain is DVKVTQSSRYLVKRTGEKVFLECVQDMDHENMFWYRQDPGLGLRLIYFSYDVKMKEKGDIPEGYSVSREKKERFSLILESASTNQTSMYLCASKGRRAGKHSEAFFGQGTRLTVV.

This clone was detected once. This chain connects TRBV9 to TRBJ1-3; D gene ambiguous. V lost 0 bases, J lost 4 bases, and 11 bases lay in between. Germline values: CDR1 SGDLS, CDR2 YYNGEE. This CDR3 comprises 15 residues. The CDR3 protein is CASSVGGGSGNTIYF. The CDR3 nucleotides read TGTGCCAGCAGCGTAGGAGGTGGGTCCGGAAACACCATATATTTT.

The chain is built from TRBV7-2 and TRBJ2-5, with 12 bases matching TRBD2. Losses at the gene ends were 5 bases for V and 4 bases for J; bases not matched to a gene: 8. In germline, CDR1 is SGHTA, CDR2 FQGNSA. This CDR3 is built from 16 residues. CDR3 amino acids: CASSRSLAGGVETQYF. As DNA, the CDR3 is TGTGCCAGCAGCCGCTCACTAGCGGGAGGAGTAGAGACCCAGTACTTC.

The chain recombines TRBV6-6 with TRBJ1-1; no definite D call. The CDR3 runs to 13 residues. Germline lookup yields CDR1 MNHNY and CDR2 SVGAGI (reference sequence). V was clipped by 2 bases and J by 11 bases, with 15 bases between them. CDR3 sequence: CASSYHTDAAAFF. Written as DNA, the CDR3 is TGTGCCAGCAGTTACCATACCGATGCGGCGGCTTTCTTT.

The chain joins TRBV7-9 to TRBJ2-7, with 8 bases identical to TRBD1. Unmatched junction bases numbered 8, after V lost 0 bases and J lost 7 bases. CDR1 and CDR2 from the germline V gene are SEHNR and FQNEAQ (reference sequence). The CDR3 runs to 15 residues. As DNA, the CDR3 is TGTGCCAGCAGCTTAGCTCCAGGGGGCGTATGGGAGCAGTACTTC. Residues: CASSLAPGGVWEQYF.

This clone was detected only a few times. V is TRBV20-1 and J is TRBJ2-1; 7 nucleotides agree with TRBD2. The trim removed 6 bases at V and 9 bases at J, leaving 5 bases unmatched. The CDR3 length is 11 residues. Germline assignment: CDR1 DFQATT and CDR2 SNEGSKA (reference sequence). CDR3 region: CSAKREFEQFF. DNA for the CDR3: TGCAGTGCCAAGCGGGAATTTGAGCAGTTCTTC.

The CDR3 loop reads CASSLGGGASNQPQHF. CDR3 DNA: TGTGCCAGCAGCTTGGGAGGGGGGGCAAGCAATCAGCCCCAGCATTTT. The rearrangement uses TRBV5-4 and TRBJ1-5; D perhaps matches TRBD1 (6 bases). Trimming removed 0 bases from V and 1 base from J, with 11 bases in between. CDR3 length: 16 amino acids. Germline values: CDR1 SGHNT, CDR2 YYREEE (reference sequence). The full variable domain, completed using reference TRBV5-4 and TRBJ1-5, is ETGVTQSPTHLIKTRGQQVTLRCSSQSGHNTVSWYQQALGQGPQFIFQYYREEENGRGNFPPRFSGLQFPNYSSELNVNALELDDSALYLCASSLGGGASNQPQHFGDGTRLSIL.

V and J are TRBV27 and TRBJ1-2; D not certain. V was shortened by 7 bases and J by 0 bases, with 18 bases between the two germline ends. CDR3 size: 16 residues. Germline V gene lookup returns CDR1 MNHEY and CDR2 SMNVEV (reference sequence). The CDR3 loop is CASTPSRGKANYGYTF. The CDR3 coding sequence is TGTGCCAGCACCCCCTCCCGAGGGAAAGCTAACTATGGCTACACCTTC.

This clone was observed a single time. The chain is built from TRBV27 and TRBJ1-1, with 11 bases that match TRBD1. Germline V CDR1 and CDR2: MNHEY, SMNVEV (reference sequence). The CDR3 runs 18 residues. Trimming removed 2 bases from V and 0 bases from J; junction bases left unmatched: 8. The CDR3 sequence is CASSLTPGTGGMNTEAFF. CDR3 sequence (DNA): TGTGCCAGCAGTTTAACTCCCGGGACAGGGGGGATGAACACTGAAGCTTTCTTT.

CDR3 coding DNA: TGTGCCAGCAGCTTACGAGGGAGCACTGAAGCTTTCTTT. This sequence encodes CASSLRGSTEAFF. The rearrangement uses TRBV7-2 and TRBJ1-1, with unresolved D. The CDR3 sequence is 13 residues long. V lost 2 bases and J 4 bases, leaving 8 bases between the germline ends. The germline V gene encodes CDR1 SGHTA and CDR2 FQGNSA.

The rearrangement uses TRBV28 and TRBJ2-2; 8 bases map to TRBD1. This CDR3 comprises 17 residues. The germline gives CDR1 MDHEN, CDR2 SYDVKM. J was trimmed by 0 bases and V by 2 bases; bases with no gene match: 5. CDR3: CASSLATGGTNTGELFF. For the CDR3, the DNA is TGTGCCAGCAGTTTAGCTACAGGGGGGACGAACACCGGGGAGCTGTTTTTT.

The chain employs TRBV18 and TRBJ1-2; no reliable D call. V lost 0 bases and J 0 bases, leaving 14 bases between the germline ends. This CDR3 has 17 residues. CDR1 is KGHSH and CDR2 is LQKENI in the germline V gene. The chain's CDR3 is CASSPPLTGLANYGYTF. CDR3 nucleotides: TGTGCCAGCTCACCACCGCTCACGGGTCTAGCTAACTATGGCTACACCTTC. Full variable domain (outside the CDR3, taken from reference TRBV18 and TRBJ1-2): NAGVMQNPRHLVRRRGQEARLRCSPMKGHSHVYWYRQLPEEGLKFMVYLQKENIIDESGMPKERFSAEFPKEGPSILRIQQVVRGDSAAYFCASSPPLTGLANYGYTFGSGTRLTVV.

The chain links TRBV10-3 to TRBJ1-2, with D unresolved. Trimming cost V 7 bases and J 2 bases, with 11 bases left between them. There are 13 residues in the CDR3. Per the germline V gene, CDR1 is ENHRY and CDR2 is SYGVKD. CDR3 loop: CAITDSLNYGYTF. In DNA form, the CDR3 reads TGTGCCATCACTGACTCCCTCAACTATGGCTACACCTTC.

This clone was observed a handful of times. The chain carries TRBV15 and TRBJ2-7; 7 bases are a match to TRBD1. CDR1 is LNHNV, CDR2 YYDKDF, per germline (reference sequence). After removal of 3 bases from V and 0 bases from J, the junction contained 2 bases not matched to a gene. The CDR3 consists of 14 residues. Here the CDR3 reads CATSRDRSSYEQYF. DNA of the CDR3: TGTGCCACCAGCAGGGACAGGAGCTCCTACGAGCAGTACTTC.

This clone was detected a few times. The rearrangement uses TRBV6-5 and TRBJ2-4; 12 positions match TRBD1. Losses at the gene ends were 2 bases for V and 8 bases for J; bases not matched to a gene: 4. Germline loops: CDR1 MNHEY, CDR2 SVGAGI. The CDR3 totals 15 residues. This chain's CDR3 is CASSYRDRGLDIQYF. The CDR3 region has the DNA TGTGCCAGCAGTTACCGGGACAGGGGGCTTGACATTCAGTACTTC.

J is TRBJ2-2 and V is TRBV4-2; 11 bases agree with TRBD2. Germline V gives CDR1 LGHNA, CDR2 YNFKEQ. V was clipped by 1 base and J by 5 bases; unmatched bases: 6. This CDR3 spans 17 amino acids. DNA of the CDR3: TGTGCCAGCAGCCAAGGAGAGACTAGCGGGATGACCGGGGAGCTGTTTTTT. This sequence encodes CASSQGETSGMTGELFF.

The gene calls are TRBV2 and TRBJ2-2, with TRBD2 matching over 12 bases. V dropped 6 bases and J dropped 3; count of bases not matched to a gene: 2. The CDR3 has 15 residues. Germline assignment: CDR1 SNHLY and CDR2 FYNNEI. DNA of the CDR3: TGTGCCAGCAGGAGACTAGCGGGAGACACCGGGGAGCTGTTTTTT. As protein: CASRRLAGDTGELFF.

CDR3 residues: CAISELEGEESGYTF. The CDR3 DNA reads as TGTGCCATCAGTGAGCTTGAAGGGGAAGAAAGTGGCTACACCTTC. The chain joins TRBV10-3 to TRBJ1-2; D might be TRBD1 (5 bases). Per the germline V gene, CDR1 is ENHRY and CDR2 is SYGVKD. The germline V and J ends were trimmed by 2 bases and 7 bases, with 17 bases remaining between them. The CDR3 runs to 15 residues.

A few counts support this clone. This chain uses TRBV19 with TRBJ1-1; TRBD1 matches at 9 bases. Trimming took 3 bases from V and 5 from J; bases not matched to a gene: 7. The CDR3 extends over 15 amino acids. The germline CDR1 and CDR2 sequences are LNHDA and SQIVND (reference sequence). The CDR3 nucleotides read TGTGCCAGTAGTATCTCCACAGGGGGCTATACTGAAGCTTTCTTT. It is translated as CASSISTGGYTEAFF.

This chain links TRBV4-2 with TRBJ2-7; 10 bases match TRBD1. The J segment lost 4 bases and the V segment lost 1 base, leaving 7 bases of the junction unmatched. Germline CDR1 LGHNA, CDR2 YNFKEQ. The CDR3 runs to 16 residues. The CDR3 loop reads CASSQGQGQGTYEQYF. The CDR3 DNA reads as TGTGCCAGCAGCCAAGGCCAGGGACAGGGGACGTACGAGCAGTACTTC.

This clone was detected only a few times. This rearrangement joins TRBV5-1 to TRBJ1-2, with TRBD1 as a possible D gene (5 bases). The CDR3 length is 15 residues. Germline V gene data show CDR1 as SGHRS and CDR2 as YFSETQ. V was shortened by 3 bases and J by 2 bases, with 14 bases between the two germline ends. CDR3 in DNA: TGCGCCAGCAGCTGGTCCTATACAGGAAACTATGGCTACACCTTC. It codes for CASSWSYTGNYGYTF.